This T cell receptor (beta chain) was obtained from a study of cytomegalovirus exposure and HLA in healthy donors. Concerning this clone: No antigen is known for it.

Study-level findings and limits: Sequencing had likely introduced a cluster of highly shared sequence variants as an artifact.

In the PCR, 60 Vbeta and 13 Jbeta primers were used. Assay used: immunoSEQ multiplex PCR; TCRdb lists only in-frame clones, some missing. This table has about 120,000 clones, around 60% appearing once. Germline assignment: CDR1 LNHDA and CDR2 SQIVND (reference sequence). This CDR3 region has 14 residues. Trimming took 1 base from V and 5 from J, leaving 12 bases between them. The TCR was taken from a middle-aged woman in good health and CMV-seropositive. The sample consisted of PBMCs. J is TRBJ2-7 and V is TRBV19, with D unresolved. The CDR3 nucleotides are TGTGCCAGTAGTATAGTTTTGGGCGTAAACGAGCAGTACTTC. Amino acid sequence: CASSIVLGVNEQYF.